The 2 T cell receptor beta chains in this list originate from one sample, sequenced in a study of blood T cell repertoires in COVID-19. The protocol was immunoSEQ multiplex PCR, while the TCRdb copy is restricted to in-frame clones and leaves out a portion. The profile shows approximately 84,000 clones, over 65% of them singletons. The sample was peripheral blood. The origin of the receptors is a man over 45 with active or convalescent COVID-19.

V usage is TRBV5-1 and J usage is TRBJ2-1; TRBD1 agrees at 7 bases. The CDR3 covers 14 residues. Germline V gene data show CDR1 as SGHRS and CDR2 as YFSETQ. The V and J ends lost 2 bases and 6 bases, in that order; junction bases with no gene match: 5. The CDR3 spells CASSLGQALNEQFF. The DNA for the CDR3 is TGCGCCAGCAGCTTAGGACAGGCCCTCAATGAGCAGTTCTTC.

This clone turned up a few times. This chain connects TRBV19 to TRBJ2-2; TRBD2 aligns across 8 bases. The CDR3 is 17 residues long. V trimming: 10 bases; J trimming: 4 bases; junction bases outside the gene matches: 17. CDR1 is LNHDA and CDR2 is SQIVND in the germline V gene (reference sequence). As DNA, the CDR3 is TGTGCCACCAACATGAGGAGTAGCGGGGTTCGCACCGGGGAGCTGTTTTTT. Its translation: CATNMRSSGVRTGELFF.